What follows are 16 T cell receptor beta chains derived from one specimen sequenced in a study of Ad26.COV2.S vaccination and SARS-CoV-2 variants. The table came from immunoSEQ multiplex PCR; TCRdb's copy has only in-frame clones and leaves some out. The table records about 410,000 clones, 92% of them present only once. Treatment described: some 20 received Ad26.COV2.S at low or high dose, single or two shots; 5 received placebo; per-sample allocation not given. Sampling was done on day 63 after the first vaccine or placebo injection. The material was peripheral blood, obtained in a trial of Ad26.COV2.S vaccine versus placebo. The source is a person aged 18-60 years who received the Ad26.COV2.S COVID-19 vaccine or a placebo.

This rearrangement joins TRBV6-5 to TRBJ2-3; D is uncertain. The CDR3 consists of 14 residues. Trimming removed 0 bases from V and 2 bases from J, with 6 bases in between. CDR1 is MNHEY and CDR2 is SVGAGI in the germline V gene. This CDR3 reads CASSYSTATDTQYF. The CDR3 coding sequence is TGTGCCAGCAGTTACTCGACTGCCACAGATACGCAGTATTTT.

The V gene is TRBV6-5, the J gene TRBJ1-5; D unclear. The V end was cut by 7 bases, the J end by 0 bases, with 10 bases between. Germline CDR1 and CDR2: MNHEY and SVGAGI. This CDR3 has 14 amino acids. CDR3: CASKRVDSNQPQHF. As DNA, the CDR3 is TGTGCCAGCAAACGGGTCGATAGCAATCAGCCCCAGCATTTT.

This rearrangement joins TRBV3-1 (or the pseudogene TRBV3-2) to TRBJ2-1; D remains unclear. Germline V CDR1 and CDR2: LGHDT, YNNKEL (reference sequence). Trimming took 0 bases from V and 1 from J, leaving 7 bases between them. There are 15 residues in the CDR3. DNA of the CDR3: TGTGCCAGCAGCCAAGAAGCGATTTCCTACAATGAGCAGTTCTTC. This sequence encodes CASSQEAISYNEQFF.

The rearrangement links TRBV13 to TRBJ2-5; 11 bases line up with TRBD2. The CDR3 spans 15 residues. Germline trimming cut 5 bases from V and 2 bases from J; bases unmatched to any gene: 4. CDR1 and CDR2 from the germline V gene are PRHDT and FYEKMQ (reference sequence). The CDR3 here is CASSKLAGGQETQYF. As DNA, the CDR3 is TGTGCCAGCAGCAAATTAGCGGGGGGGCAAGAGACCCAGTACTTC.

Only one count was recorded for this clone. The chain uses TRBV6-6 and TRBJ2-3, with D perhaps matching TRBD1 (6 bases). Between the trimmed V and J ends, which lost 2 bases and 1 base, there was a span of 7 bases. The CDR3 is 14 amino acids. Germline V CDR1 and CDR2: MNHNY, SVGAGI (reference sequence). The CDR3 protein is CASSYPGGTDTQYF. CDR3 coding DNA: TGTGCCAGCAGTTACCCAGGGGGCACAGATACGCAGTATTTT.

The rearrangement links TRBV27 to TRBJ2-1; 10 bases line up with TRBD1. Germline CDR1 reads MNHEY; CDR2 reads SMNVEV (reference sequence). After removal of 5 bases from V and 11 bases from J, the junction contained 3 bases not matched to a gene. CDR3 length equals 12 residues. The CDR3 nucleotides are TGTGCCAGCAGTACGACAGGGGGCCAGCAGTTCTTC. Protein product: CASSTTGGQQFF.

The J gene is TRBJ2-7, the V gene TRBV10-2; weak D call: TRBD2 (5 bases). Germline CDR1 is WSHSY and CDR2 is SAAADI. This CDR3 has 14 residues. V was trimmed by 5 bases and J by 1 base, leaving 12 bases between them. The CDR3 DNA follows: TGCGCCAGCAGTTTTGGACGGAGGTCCTACGAGCAGTACTTC. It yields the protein CASSFGRRSYEQYF.

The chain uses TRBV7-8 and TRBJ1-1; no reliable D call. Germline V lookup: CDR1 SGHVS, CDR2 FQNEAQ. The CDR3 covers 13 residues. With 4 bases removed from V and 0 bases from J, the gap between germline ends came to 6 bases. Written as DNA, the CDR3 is TGTGCCAGCAGCTCCCAGATGAACACTGAAGCTTTCTTT. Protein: CASSSQMNTEAFF.

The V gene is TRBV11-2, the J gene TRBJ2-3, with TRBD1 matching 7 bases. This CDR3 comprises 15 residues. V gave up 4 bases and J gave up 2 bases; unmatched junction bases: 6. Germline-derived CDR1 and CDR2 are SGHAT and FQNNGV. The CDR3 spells CASSSGQVSTDTQYF. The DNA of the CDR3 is TGTGCCAGCAGCTCCGGACAGGTCTCCACAGATACGCAGTATTTT.

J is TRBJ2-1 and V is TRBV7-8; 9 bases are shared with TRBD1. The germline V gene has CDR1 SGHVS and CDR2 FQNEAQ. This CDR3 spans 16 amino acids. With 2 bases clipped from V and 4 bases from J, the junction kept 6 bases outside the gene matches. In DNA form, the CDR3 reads TGTGCCAGCAGCTTACGTGAGGGACAGGGATACAATGAGCAGTTCTTC. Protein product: CASSLREGQGYNEQFF.

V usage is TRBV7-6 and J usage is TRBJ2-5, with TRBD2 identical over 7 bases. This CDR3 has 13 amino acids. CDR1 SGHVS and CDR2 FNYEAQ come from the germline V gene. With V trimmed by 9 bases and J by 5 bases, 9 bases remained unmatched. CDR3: CASKRGFEETQYF. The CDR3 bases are TGTGCCAGTAAGCGGGGATTCGAGGAGACCCAGTACTTC.

CDR3: CSASAPSGGREDTQYF. DNA of the CDR3: TGCAGTGCTAGTGCGCCTAGCGGGGGTCGCGAGGATACGCAGTATTTT. The V and J genes are TRBV20-1 and TRBJ2-3, with 10 nucleotides matching TRBD2. Germline CDR1 DFQATT, CDR2 SNEGSKA (reference sequence). With V trimmed by 3 bases and J by 6 bases, 12 bases remained unmatched. This CDR3 contains 16 residues.

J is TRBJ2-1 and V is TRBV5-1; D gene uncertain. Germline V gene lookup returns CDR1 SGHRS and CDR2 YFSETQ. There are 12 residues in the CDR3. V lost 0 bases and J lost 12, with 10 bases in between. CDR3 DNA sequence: TGCGCCAGCAGCTTGGAACGGTTTGGGCAGTTCTTC. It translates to CASSLERFGQFF.

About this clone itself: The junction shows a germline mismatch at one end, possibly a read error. The CDR3 sequence: CASSLREQGAHHF. The CDR3 nucleotides read TGTGCCAGCAGCTTAAGGGAACAGGGGGCTCACCACTTC. The genes are TRBV7-9 and TRBJ2-5; TRBD1 agrees at 9 bases. This CDR3 comprises 13 residues. CDR1 and CDR2 from the germline V gene are SEHNR and FQNEAQ (reference sequence).

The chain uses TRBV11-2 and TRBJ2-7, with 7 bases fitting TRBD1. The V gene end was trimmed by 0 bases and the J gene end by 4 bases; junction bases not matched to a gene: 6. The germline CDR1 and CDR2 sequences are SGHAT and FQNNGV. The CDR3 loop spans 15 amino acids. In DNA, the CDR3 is TGTGCCAGCAGCTTAGATTCTGGCAGGGGGTACGAGCAGTACTTC. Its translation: CASSLDSGRGYEQYF. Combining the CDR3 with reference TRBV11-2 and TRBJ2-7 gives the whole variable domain EAGVAQSPRYKIIEKRQSVAFWCNPISGHATLYWYQQILGQGPKLLIQFQNNGVVDDSQLPKDRFSAERLKGVDSTLKIQPAKLEDSAVYLCASSLDSGRGYEQYFGPGTRLTVT.

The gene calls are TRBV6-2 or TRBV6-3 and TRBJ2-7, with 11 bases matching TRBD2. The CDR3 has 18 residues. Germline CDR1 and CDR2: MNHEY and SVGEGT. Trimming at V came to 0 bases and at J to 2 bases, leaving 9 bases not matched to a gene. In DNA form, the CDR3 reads TGTGCCAGCAGTTACTCGACTAGCGGGGCGACAGGCCCCTACGAGCAGTACTTC. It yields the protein CASSYSTSGATGPYEQYF.